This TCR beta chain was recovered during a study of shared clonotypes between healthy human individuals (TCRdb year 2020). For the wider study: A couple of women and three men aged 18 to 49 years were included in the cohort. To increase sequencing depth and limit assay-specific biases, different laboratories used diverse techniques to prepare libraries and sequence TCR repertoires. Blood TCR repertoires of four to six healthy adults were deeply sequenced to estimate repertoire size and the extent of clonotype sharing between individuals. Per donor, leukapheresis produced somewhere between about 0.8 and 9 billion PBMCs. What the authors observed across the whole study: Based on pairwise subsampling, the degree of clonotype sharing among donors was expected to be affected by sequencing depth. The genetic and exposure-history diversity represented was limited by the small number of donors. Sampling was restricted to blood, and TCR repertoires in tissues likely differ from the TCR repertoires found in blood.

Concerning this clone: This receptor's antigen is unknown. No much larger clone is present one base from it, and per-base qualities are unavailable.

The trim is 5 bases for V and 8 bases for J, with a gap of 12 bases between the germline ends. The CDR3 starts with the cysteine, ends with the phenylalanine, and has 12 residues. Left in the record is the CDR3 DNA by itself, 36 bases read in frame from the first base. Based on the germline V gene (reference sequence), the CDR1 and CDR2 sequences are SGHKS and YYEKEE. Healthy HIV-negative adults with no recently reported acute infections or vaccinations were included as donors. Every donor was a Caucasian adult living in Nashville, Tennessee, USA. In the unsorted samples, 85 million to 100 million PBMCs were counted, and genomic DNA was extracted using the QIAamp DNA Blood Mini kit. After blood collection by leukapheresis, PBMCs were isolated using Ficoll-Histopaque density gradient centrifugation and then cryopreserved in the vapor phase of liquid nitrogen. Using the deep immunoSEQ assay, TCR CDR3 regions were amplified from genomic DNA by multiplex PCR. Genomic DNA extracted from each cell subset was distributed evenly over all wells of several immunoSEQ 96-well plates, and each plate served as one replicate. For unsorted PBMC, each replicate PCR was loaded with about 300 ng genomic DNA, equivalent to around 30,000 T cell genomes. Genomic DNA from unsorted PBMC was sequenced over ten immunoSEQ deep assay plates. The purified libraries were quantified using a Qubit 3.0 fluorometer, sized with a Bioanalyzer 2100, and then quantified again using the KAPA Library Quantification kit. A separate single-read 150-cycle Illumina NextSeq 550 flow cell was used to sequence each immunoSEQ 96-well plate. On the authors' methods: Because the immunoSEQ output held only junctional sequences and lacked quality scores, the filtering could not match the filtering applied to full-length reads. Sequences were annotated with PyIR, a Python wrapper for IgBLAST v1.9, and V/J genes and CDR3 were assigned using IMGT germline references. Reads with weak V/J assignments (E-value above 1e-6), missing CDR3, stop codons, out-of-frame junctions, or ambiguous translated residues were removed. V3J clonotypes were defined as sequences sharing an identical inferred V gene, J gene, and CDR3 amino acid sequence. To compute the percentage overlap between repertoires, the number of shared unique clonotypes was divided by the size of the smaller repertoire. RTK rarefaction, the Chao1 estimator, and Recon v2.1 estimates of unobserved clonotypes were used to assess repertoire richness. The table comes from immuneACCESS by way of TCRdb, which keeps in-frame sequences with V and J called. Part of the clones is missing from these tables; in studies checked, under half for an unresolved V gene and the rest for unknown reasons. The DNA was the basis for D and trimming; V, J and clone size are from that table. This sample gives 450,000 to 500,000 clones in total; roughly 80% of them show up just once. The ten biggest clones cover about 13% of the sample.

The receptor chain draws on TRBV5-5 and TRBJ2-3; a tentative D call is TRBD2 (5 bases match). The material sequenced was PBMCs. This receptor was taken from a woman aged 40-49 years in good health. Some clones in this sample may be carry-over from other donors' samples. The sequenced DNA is TGTGCCAGCAGGAGGACTTGGGGTACGCAGTATTTT. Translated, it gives CASRRTWGTQYF. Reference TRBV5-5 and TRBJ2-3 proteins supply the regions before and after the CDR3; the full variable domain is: DAGVTQSPTHLIKTRGQQVTLRCSPISGHKSVSWYQQVLGQGPQFIFQYYEKEERGRGNFPDRFSARQFPNYSSELNVNALLLGDSALYLCASRRTWGTQYFGPGTRLTVL.